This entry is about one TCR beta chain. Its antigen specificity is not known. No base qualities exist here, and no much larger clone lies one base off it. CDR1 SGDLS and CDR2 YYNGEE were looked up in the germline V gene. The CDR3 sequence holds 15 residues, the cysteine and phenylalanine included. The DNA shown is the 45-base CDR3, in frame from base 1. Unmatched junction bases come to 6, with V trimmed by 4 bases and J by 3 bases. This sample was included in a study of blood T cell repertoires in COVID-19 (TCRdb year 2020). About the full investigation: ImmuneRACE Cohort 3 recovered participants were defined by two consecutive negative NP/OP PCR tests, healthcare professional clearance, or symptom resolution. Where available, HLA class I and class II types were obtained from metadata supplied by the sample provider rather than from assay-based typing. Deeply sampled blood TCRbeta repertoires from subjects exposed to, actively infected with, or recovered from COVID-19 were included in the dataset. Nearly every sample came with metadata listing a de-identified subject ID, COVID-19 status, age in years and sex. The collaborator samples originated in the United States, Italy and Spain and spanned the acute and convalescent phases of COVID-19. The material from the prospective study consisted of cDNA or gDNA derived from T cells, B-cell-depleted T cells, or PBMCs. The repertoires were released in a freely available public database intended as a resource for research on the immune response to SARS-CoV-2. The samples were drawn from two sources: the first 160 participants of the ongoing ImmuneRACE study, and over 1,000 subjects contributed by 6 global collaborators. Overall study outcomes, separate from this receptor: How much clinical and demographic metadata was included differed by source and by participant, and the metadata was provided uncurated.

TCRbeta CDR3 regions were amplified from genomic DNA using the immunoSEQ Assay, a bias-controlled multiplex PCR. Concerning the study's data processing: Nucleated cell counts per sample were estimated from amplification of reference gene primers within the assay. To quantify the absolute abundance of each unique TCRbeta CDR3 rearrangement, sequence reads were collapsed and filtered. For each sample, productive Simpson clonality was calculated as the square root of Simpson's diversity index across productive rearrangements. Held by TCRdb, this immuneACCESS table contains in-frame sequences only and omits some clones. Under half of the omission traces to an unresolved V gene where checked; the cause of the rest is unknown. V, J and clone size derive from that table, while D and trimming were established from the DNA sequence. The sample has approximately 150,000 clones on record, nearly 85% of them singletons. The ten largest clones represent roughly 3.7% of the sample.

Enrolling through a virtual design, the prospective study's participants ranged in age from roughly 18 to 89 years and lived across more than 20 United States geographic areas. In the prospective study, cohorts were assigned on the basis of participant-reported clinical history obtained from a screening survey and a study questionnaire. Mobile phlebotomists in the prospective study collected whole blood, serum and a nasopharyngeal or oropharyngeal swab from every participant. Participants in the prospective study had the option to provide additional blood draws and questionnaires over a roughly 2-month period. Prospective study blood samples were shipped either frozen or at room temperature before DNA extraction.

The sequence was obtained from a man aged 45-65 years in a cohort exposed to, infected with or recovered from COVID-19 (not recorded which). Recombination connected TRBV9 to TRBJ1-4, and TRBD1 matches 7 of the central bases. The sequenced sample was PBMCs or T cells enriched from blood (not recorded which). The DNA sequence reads TGTGCCAGCAGCTCCCTGGGACAGTCTAATGAAAAACTGTTTTTT. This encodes CASSSLGQSNEKLFF.